Below, one T cell receptor beta chain is given with its context. Its antigen is not known. Some clones are missing from TCRdb's copy, which holds only in-frame ones; the method was immunoSEQ multiplex PCR. The profile shows some 82,000 clones, 85% to 95% of them singletons. The data stem from a study of human versus mouse CDR3 diversity and MHC coevolution. Naive CD4 T cells were sorted as CD45RO-negative, CD62L-positive. Study outcomes and limitations: Most of the three human donors had the lowest clonal inequality.

The TCR was taken from a person between 25 and 70 years old in good health. The specimen was naive CD4+ T cells from blood. Subset specified: CD45RO-negative CD62L-positive naive CD4 T cells.

The CDR3 DNA sequence: TGTGCCAGCAGCCTCCGACCTCTGGGGGAGGGAAATGAAAAACTGTTTTTT. This codes for CASSLRPLGEGNEKLFF. The chain uses TRBV11-2 and TRBJ1-4, with a tentative D call TRBD1 (5 bases). Germline V CDR1 and CDR2: SGHAT, FQNNGV. Trimming removed 5 bases from V and 5 bases from J, with 21 bases in between. The CDR3 has 17 residues. Filled out from reference TRBV11-2 and TRBJ1-4, the complete variable domain reads EAGVAQSPRYKIIEKRQSVAFWCNPISGHATLYWYQQILGQGPKLLIQFQNNGVVDDSQLPKDRFSAERLKGVDSTLKIQPAKLEDSAVYLCASSLRPLGEGNEKLFFGSGTQLSVL.